Below, 32 T cell receptor beta chains from the same sample are listed, as sequenced in a study of long-term antiretroviral therapy in people with HIV. This was the immunoSEQ v3.0 assay at survey level. The data were produced by immunoSEQ multiplex PCR, yet TCRdb's version contains in-frame clones alone and is incomplete. In the table there are about 24,000 clones, roughly 87% of which are singletons. The sample in question was unsorted PBMCs, obtained 0.4 years after starting antiretroviral therapy. The receptor set was obtained from a man aged 45-65 years with HIV.

This rearrangement joins TRBV29-1 to TRBJ1-1, with D possibly matching TRBD1 (5 bases). The ends were cut back, 6 bases at V and 3 bases at J, with 11 bases in the middle. Germline CDR1 reads SQVTM; CDR2 reads ANQGSEA. CDR3 size: 12 residues. This chain's CDR3 is CSVRDFDTEAFF. CDR3 nucleotide sequence: TGCAGCGTCAGGGATTTCGACACTGAAGCTTTCTTT.

This chain joins TRBV5-1 and TRBJ1-1, with D possibly TRBD1 on 6 matching bases. This CDR3 has 12 amino acids. Trimming stripped 6 bases from V and 6 bases from J, with 12 bases between. The germline CDR1 and CDR2 sequences are SGHRS and YFSETQ. CDR3 residues: CASMNQGPEAFF. The CDR3, as DNA: TGCGCCAGCATGAATCAGGGGCCTGAAGCTTTCTTT.

This rearrangement joins TRBV5-5 to TRBJ2-2; D is ambiguous. The CDR3 totals 16 residues. Looked up from germline, CDR1 is SGHKS and CDR2 is YYEKEE (reference sequence). V gave up 1 base and J gave up 2 bases, with 12 bases separating them. The CDR3 spells CASSLNLGRNTGELFF. CDR3 nucleotides: TGTGCCAGCAGCTTGAATTTGGGCCGCAACACCGGGGAGCTGTTTTTT.

This chain links TRBV4-1 with TRBJ2-2, with TRBD1 matching over 8 bases. Per germline, CDR1 MGHRA and CDR2 YSYEKL. The ends lost 0 bases at V and 1 base at J; junction bases unmatched: 7. The CDR3 spans 18 residues. The CDR3 DNA is TGCGCCAGCAGCCAAGATCGCCCAGGGGGCGGGAACACCGGGGAGCTGTTTTTT. Translated, it gives CASSQDRPGGGNTGELFF.

A few counts support this clone. The chain has TRBV7-3 and TRBJ2-7; D uncertain. Germline V CDR1 and CDR2: SGHTA, FQGTGA. The CDR3 is made up of 13 amino acids. V was cut by 4 bases and J by 6 bases, with 13 bases left in between. CDR3 sequence (DNA): TGTGCCAGCAGCTCCCCCGGATCTGCCGAGCAGTACTTC. Translation: CASSSPGSAEQYF.

This chain connects TRBV6-1 to TRBJ1-5, with TRBD1 as a possible D gene (5 bases). This CDR3 has 15 amino acids. Germline lookup yields CDR1 MNHNS and CDR2 SASEGT. V lost 8 bases and J lost 4, with 18 bases in between. This CDR3 reads CASRAGGIANQPQHF. The CDR3 coding sequence is TGTGCCAGCCGGGCGGGGGGGATAGCAAATCAGCCCCAGCATTTT.

The chain employs TRBV7-8 and TRBJ2-2, with D hard to call. CDR1 SGHVS and CDR2 FQNEAQ come from the germline V gene. This CDR3 comprises 15 residues. With 8 bases removed from V and 3 bases from J, the gap between germline ends came to 16 bases. The CDR3 DNA reads as TGTGCCAGCGGCCGGTTCTTAGGCGACACCGGGGAGCTGTTTTTT. Residues: CASGRFLGDTGELFF.

V usage is TRBV4-2 and J usage is TRBJ1-4; D uncertain. V dropped 4 bases and J dropped 0 bases, with 18 bases sitting between them. CDR3 length equals 18 residues. Looked up from germline, CDR1 is LGHNA and CDR2 is YNFKEQ. The CDR3 spells CASSLQDRIIATNEKLFF. Here the CDR3 DNA reads TGTGCCAGCAGCCTCCAAGACCGGATTATTGCAACTAATGAAAAACTGTTTTTT.

The chain couples TRBV7-2 to TRBJ1-1; D uncertain. Trimming cost V 6 bases and J 1 base, with 12 bases left between them. Germline loops: CDR1 SGHTA, CDR2 FQGNSA. CDR3 length: 14 residues. CDR3 sequence reads: CASREVGRNTEAFF. CDR3 nucleotide sequence: TGTGCCAGCAGGGAGGTGGGGAGGAACACTGAAGCTTTCTTT.

The rearrangement uses TRBV14 and TRBJ1-1; D gene ambiguous. The CDR3 covers 13 residues. Germline loops: CDR1 SGHDN, CDR2 FVKESK. Trimming left V 2 bases short and J 11 bases short, with 15 bases between. The CDR3 protein is CASSQSITTGAFF. CDR3 DNA: TGTGCCAGCAGCCAATCGATAACGACCGGGGCTTTCTTT.

V is TRBV6-6 and J is TRBJ1-1, with D tentatively TRBD1 (5 bases). This CDR3 contains 14 residues. Per the germline V gene, CDR1 is MNHNY and CDR2 is SVGAGI (reference sequence). Trimming cost V 6 bases and J 3 bases, with 14 bases left between them. This CDR3 is CASSPPGRDTEAFF. In DNA, the CDR3 is TGTGCCAGCAGCCCGCCGGGCAGGGACACTGAAGCTTTCTTT.

J is TRBJ2-3 and V is TRBV7-2; 8 bases are a match to TRBD2. Trimming cost V 5 bases and J 2 bases; bases outside gene matches: 12. This CDR3 contains 17 residues. Germline loops: CDR1 SGHTA, CDR2 FQGNSA. The CDR3 bases are TGTGCCAGCAGCCAGCAGGGTAGCGGGGTTTTCACAGATACGCAGTATTTT. Its translation: CASSQQGSGVFTDTQYF.

The V and J genes are TRBV5-6 and TRBJ2-7; D tentatively fits TRBD1 or TRBD2 (5 bases each). The ends were cut back, 5 bases at V and 3 bases at J, with 21 bases in the middle. The CDR3 runs 16 residues. Germline V lookup: CDR1 SGHDT, CDR2 YYEEEE. The CDR3 DNA follows: TGTGCCAGCAGAACAGGCTCCGGGATACAGCACTACGAGCAGTACTTC. It translates to CASRTGSGIQHYEQYF.

The chain couples TRBV6-1 to TRBJ2-1; D is ambiguous. This CDR3 region has 16 residues. Trimming took off 2 bases at V and 8 bases at J, with 19 bases between the two ends. Germline V gives CDR1 MNHNS, CDR2 SASEGT. The CDR3 sequence is CASSEMVGIDADEQFF. CDR3 DNA: TGTGCCAGCAGTGAAATGGTAGGGATAGATGCGGATGAGCAGTTCTTC.

The J gene is TRBJ1-2, the V gene TRBV5-4; no clear D gene. CDR1 and CDR2 from the germline V gene are SGHNT and YYREEE (reference sequence). The V gene lost 3 bases and the J gene lost 1 base, with 10 bases spanning the gap. This CDR3 contains 14 residues. CDR3 coding DNA: TGTGCCAGCAGCTCTGGCGGCAGTAACTATGGCTACACCTTC. Its translation: CASSSGGSNYGYTF.

The chain links TRBV7-9 to TRBJ2-1; 8 bases map to TRBD1. Germline CDR1 and CDR2: SEHNR and FQNEAQ (reference sequence). J gave up 7 bases and V 5 bases, and 4 bases lay outside the gene matches. CDR3 length: 13 amino acids. The CDR3 spells CASSRTGPNEQFF. The CDR3 coding sequence is TGTGCCAGCAGCCGGACAGGGCCTAATGAGCAGTTCTTC.

The CDR3 spells CSASHKDTQYF. The CDR3 DNA reads as TGCAGCGCGTCACATAAAGATACGCAGTATTTT. V is TRBV29-1 and J is TRBJ2-3, with D uncertain. Trimming pared 7 bases from V and 5 bases from J, leaving 10 bases between. CDR1 SQVTM and CDR2 ANQGSEA come from the germline V gene. The CDR3 has 11 amino acids.

The chain employs TRBV7-2 and TRBJ2-3; 8 nucleotides align to TRBD2. CDR1 and CDR2 from the germline V gene are SGHTA and FQGNSA. This CDR3 is 18 amino acids long. After removal of 5 bases from V and 2 bases from J, the junction contained 15 bases not matched to a gene. The CDR3 region is CASSPYSPSRGVTDTQYF. CDR3 coding DNA: TGTGCCAGCAGCCCCTACTCCCCCTCGCGGGGGGTCACAGATACGCAGTATTTT.

The chain links TRBV30 to TRBJ1-2; D gene unclear. Germline V CDR1 and CDR2: GTSNPN, SVGIG (reference sequence). The CDR3 spans 13 residues. The germline V and J ends were trimmed by 4 bases and 10 bases, with 19 bases remaining between them. The CDR3 region has the DNA TGTGCCTGGACCACCCCCCCGAAAGAGTACTACACCTTC. Amino acids: CAWTTPPKEYYTF.

This clone was seen a single time. The rearrangement links TRBV28 to TRBJ2-4, with TRBD1 as a possible D gene (6 bases). Trimming pared 3 bases from V and 0 bases from J, leaving 15 bases between. Germline loops: CDR1 MDHEN, CDR2 SYDVKM. CDR3 length: 17 amino acids. The CDR3 DNA follows: TGTGCCAGCAGTTTTAGGACAGTAGAAATAGCCAAAAACATTCAGTACTTC. This gives the protein CASSFRTVEIAKNIQYF.

The CDR3 spells CASSLGDPPGTEAFF. CDR3 sequence (DNA): TGCGCCAGCAGCTTGGGTGATCCACCGGGCACTGAAGCTTTCTTT. The chain joins TRBV5-1 to TRBJ1-1; D unclear. Per germline, CDR1 SGHRS and CDR2 YFSETQ. This CDR3 has 15 residues. V gave up 0 bases and J gave up 4 bases, with 13 bases separating them.

This sequence joins TRBV11-1 and TRBJ2-3; D might be TRBD1 (5 bases). CDR3 length: 17 residues. V lost 1 base and J lost 3, with 17 bases in between. Per germline, CDR1 SGHAT and CDR2 FQDESV (reference sequence). The CDR3 is CASSLGHSGIGTDTQYF. The CDR3 nucleotides read TGTGCCAGCAGCTTAGGTCACTCAGGGATAGGGACAGATACGCAGTATTTT.

Here the CDR3 DNA reads TGTGCCAGCAGTGCGTTAGTGGGTGAAGCTTTCTTT. It yields the protein CASSALVGEAFF. The chain has TRBV6-1 and TRBJ1-1; no clear D gene. The CDR3 extends over 12 amino acids. The germline V gene has CDR1 MNHNS and CDR2 SASEGT. The V gene lost 4 bases and the J gene lost 7 bases, with 10 bases spanning the gap.

The gene calls are TRBV28 and TRBJ2-3; D gene ambiguous. The V end was cut by 6 bases, the J end by 2 bases, with 9 bases between. Germline V gene sequence: CDR1 MDHEN, CDR2 SYDVKM. The CDR3 has 13 amino acids. The DNA for the CDR3 is TGTGCCAGCAGCTTAGGGTTCACAGATACGCAGTATTTT. This translates into CASSLGFTDTQYF.

In its sample, this clone was seen a few times. One end of the junction does not line up with germline, which may come from a read error. The chain has TRBV7-7 and TRBJ1-2, with 7 bases that match TRBD1. The germline V gene has CDR1 SSHAT and CDR2 FNYEAQ (reference sequence). The CDR3 extends over 14 amino acids. CDR3 nucleotides: TGTGCTAGCAGCTTAGTCGGGACAGACTATGGCTACACCTTC. Residues: CASSLVGTDYGYTF.

The rearrangement links TRBV5-1 to TRBJ2-3, with D hard to call. The germline gives CDR1 SGHRS, CDR2 YFSETQ. The CDR3 consists of 17 residues. Trimming took 0 bases from V and 0 from J, leaving 14 bases between them. CDR3 DNA: TGCGCCAGCAGCTTGGACTCGCCTCTTTCTAGCACAGATACGCAGTATTTT. As protein: CASSLDSPLSSTDTQYF.

V usage is TRBV7-8 and J usage is TRBJ2-7; D not certain. Germline V gene sequence: CDR1 SGHVS, CDR2 FQNEAQ. This CDR3 has 12 residues. V lost 0 bases and J lost 4, with 4 bases in between. CDR3: CASSLAPYEQYF. DNA of the CDR3: TGTGCCAGCAGCTTAGCGCCGTACGAGCAGTACTTC. Based on the CDR3 plus reference TRBV7-8 and TRBJ2-7, the full variable domain is GAGVSQSPRYKVAKRGQDVALRCDPISGHVSLFWYQQALGQGPEFLTYFQNEAQLDKSGLPSDRFFAERPEGSVSTLKIQRTQQEDSAVYLCASSLAPYEQYFGPGTRLTVT.

J is TRBJ2-7 and V is TRBV4-3; TRBD2 matches 11 bases. Germline lookup yields CDR1 LGHNA and CDR2 YSLEER. With 1 base clipped from V and 3 bases from J, the junction kept 2 bases outside the gene matches. The CDR3 has 15 amino acids. The CDR3 loop is CASSQASGGYYEQYF. Here the CDR3 DNA reads TGCGCCAGCAGCCAAGCTAGCGGGGGGTACTACGAGCAGTACTTC.

The rearrangement joins TRBV12-2 to TRBJ1-2; TRBD1 reflects the table's D call only, with no check against the DNA. TRBV12-2 is a listed pseudogene. This CDR3 has 14 amino acids. The CDR3 sequence is CASRSSGVLYGYTF. The CDR3 DNA is TGTGCAAGTCGCTCCTCAGGCGTCCTCTATGGCTACACCTTC.

CDR3: CSVDGTGVSNYGYTF. The DNA of the CDR3 is TGCAGCGTTGACGGGACAGGGGTATCTAACTATGGCTACACCTTC. The chain has TRBV29-1 and TRBJ1-2; 10 nucleotides line up with TRBD1. CDR1 SQVTM and CDR2 ANQGSEA come from the germline V gene. The CDR3 sequence is 15 residues long. V lost 3 bases, J lost 0 bases, and 4 bases stayed unmatched.

The rearrangement uses TRBV6-6 and TRBJ1-6; TRBD1 aligns across 7 bases. Per germline, CDR1 MNHNY and CDR2 SVGAGI (reference sequence). CDR3 length: 13 residues. V lost 8 bases to trimming and J lost 6 bases; unmatched junction nucleotides: 4. The CDR3 DNA reads as TGTGCCAGCGGCCGGGACAGTAATTCACCCCTCCACTTT. Its translation: CASGRDSNSPLHF.

The rearrangement joins TRBV5-1 to TRBJ1-1, with 7 bases lining up with TRBD1. J was trimmed by 1 base and V by 4 bases; bases with no gene match: 4. The CDR3 extends over 14 amino acids. Germline V gives CDR1 SGHRS, CDR2 YFSETQ. The CDR3 reads CASSLTGENTEAFF. Written as DNA, the CDR3 is TGCGCCAGCAGCCTAACAGGGGAGAACACTGAAGCTTTCTTT. The whole variable domain, remainder taken from reference TRBV5-1 and TRBJ1-1, is KAGVTQTPRYLIKTRGQQVTLSCSPISGHRSVSWYQQTPGQGLQFLFEYFSETQRNKGNFPGRFSGRQFSNSRSEMNVSTLELGDSALYLCASSLTGENTEAFFGQGTRLTVV.